This T cell receptor beta chain is from a study of radiotherapy plus CTLA-4 blockade in lung cancer. The CDR3 spans 14 residues. V shed 5 bases and J shed 8 bases, with 15 bases lying between them. CDR1 is LNHDA and CDR2 is SQIVND in the germline V gene (reference sequence). The data were produced by immunoSEQ multiplex PCR, yet TCRdb's version contains in-frame clones alone and is incomplete. The data hold 40,000 to 45,000 clones, with 65% to 75% observed a single time. This receptor was identified in a human donor with non-small cell lung cancer who had a partial response to radiotherapy plus ipilimumab. Specimen: peripheral blood, collected from a patient treated with radiotherapy plus ipilimumab. The chain is built from TRBV19 and TRBJ1-4; weak D call: TRBD1 (6 bases). The CDR3 spells CASSGAGAREKLFF. CDR3 DNA sequence: TGTGCCAGTAGTGGGGCAGGGGCCCGGGAAAAACTGTTTTTT.